One and the same sample provided the 22 T cell receptor beta chains below, sequenced in a study of blood T cell repertoires in COVID-19. The repertoire was sequenced with immunoSEQ multiplex PCR; TCRdb's copy has only in-frame clones and lacks some. The sample lists about 210,000 clones, about three quarters occurring once. Sample: peripheral blood. The receptor set was obtained from a woman between 70 and 85 years old with acute or convalescent COVID-19.

The chain is built from TRBV19 and TRBJ1-2, with 8 bases lining up with TRBD1. CDR1 is LNHDA, CDR2 SQIVND, per germline (reference sequence). CDR3 size: 15 residues. V shed 2 bases, J shed 8 bases, and the junction held 10 bases outside the gene matches. The CDR3 spells CASSISLDRENGYTF. Written as DNA, the CDR3 is TGTGCCAGTAGTATATCCCTGGACAGGGAAAACGGCTACACCTTC.

This clone has only one observation. The chain has TRBV9 and TRBJ2-5; 8 positions agree with TRBD2. Germline CDR1 SGDLS, CDR2 YYNGEE. V dropped 0 bases and J dropped 6; count of bases not matched to a gene: 10. The CDR3 sequence is 16 residues long. As DNA, the CDR3 is TGTGCCAGCAGCGTAGAGTGGAGCGGGGGAAGGAAGACCCAGTACTTC. Protein: CASSVEWSGGRKTQYF.

The chain couples TRBV7-6 to TRBJ2-3; 9 nucleotides agree with TRBD2. The V gene's germline CDR1 is SGHVS and CDR2 FNYEAQ. The J segment lost 2 bases and the V segment lost 5 bases, leaving 8 bases of the junction unmatched. The CDR3 length is 16 residues. The CDR3 spells CASSQRSGGPTDTQYF. The DNA for the CDR3 is TGTGCCAGCAGCCAGCGGAGCGGGGGGCCCACAGATACGCAGTATTTT. The variable domain in full, completed from reference TRBV7-6 and TRBJ2-3, reads GAGVSQSPRYKVTKRGQDVALRCDPISGHVSLYWYRQALGQGPEFLTYFNYEAQQDKSGLPNDRFSAERPEGSISTLTIQRTEQRDSAMYRCASSQRSGGPTDTQYFGPGTRLTVL.

This chain uses TRBV5-1 with TRBJ2-5; 7 nucleotides match TRBD2. CDR1 SGHRS and CDR2 YFSETQ come from the germline V gene. This CDR3 is built from 13 residues. The V segment lost 6 bases and the J segment 5 bases; nucleotides outside the gene matches: 7. This CDR3 reads CASNTPGGETQYF. For the CDR3, the DNA is TGCGCCAGCAACACCCCCGGGGGGGAGACCCAGTACTTC.

The J gene is TRBJ1-6, the V gene TRBV9, with 7 bases matching TRBD1. The junction had 1 base not matched to a gene; V was cut back by 7 bases and J by 6 bases. This CDR3 has 12 residues. Germline loops: CDR1 SGDLS, CDR2 YYNGEE. The CDR3 nucleotides read TGTGCCAGCGGGACAGTTAATTCACCCCTCCACTTT. Its protein product is CASGTVNSPLHF.

This clone was observed once. The chain recombines TRBV19 with TRBJ2-2; perhaps TRBD2 as D (6 bases). Trimming pared 5 bases from V and 4 bases from J, leaving 17 bases between. This CDR3 is 16 amino acids long. CDR1 is LNHDA and CDR2 is SQIVND in the germline V gene (reference sequence). The CDR3: CASSLKSGSGTGELFF. In DNA, the CDR3 is TGTGCCAGTAGTCTTAAGAGCGGTAGCGGCACCGGGGAGCTGTTTTTT.

The genes are TRBV11-2 and TRBJ2-5; D possibly corresponds to TRBD2 (5 bases). CDR3 length: 13 residues. V lost 5 bases, J lost 1 base, and 8 bases lay in between. Germline CDR1 is SGHAT and CDR2 is FQNNGV. The CDR3 region has the DNA TGTGCCAGCAGCCCCGGGGTCCAAGAGACCCAGTACTTC. Protein sequence: CASSPGVQETQYF.

This clone turned up a few times. The V and J genes are TRBV3-1 (or the pseudogene TRBV3-2) and TRBJ1-6; a weak D match, TRBD1 (5 bases). Germline CDR1 reads LGHDT; CDR2 reads YNNKEL (reference sequence). Trimming left V 3 bases short and J 5 bases short, with 14 bases between. There are 16 residues in the CDR3. CDR3 in amino acids: CASSHTGRSDNSPLHF. Here the CDR3 DNA reads TGTGCCAGCAGCCATACAGGAAGGTCGGATAATTCACCCCTCCACTTT.

V usage is TRBV30 and J usage is TRBJ1-2, with D perhaps matching TRBD1 (6 bases). Trimming left V 1 base short and J 5 bases short, with 17 bases between. The CDR3 totals 15 residues. CDR1 is GTSNPN, CDR2 SVGIG, per germline (reference sequence). CDR3 region: CAWSDTWGRGYGYTF. The CDR3 DNA follows: TGTGCCTGGAGTGACACGTGGGGGCGCGGTTATGGCTACACCTTC.

This clone was counted between two and nine times. The CDR3 spells CAIRGDRGENIQYF. The DNA of the CDR3 is TGTGCCATCAGGGGTGACAGGGGAGAAAACATTCAGTACTTC. The J gene is TRBJ2-4, the V gene TRBV10-3, with 8 nucleotides matching TRBD1. Germline V CDR1 and CDR2: ENHRY, SYGVKD. The trim removed 6 bases at V and 5 bases at J, leaving 6 bases unmatched. This CDR3 region has 14 residues.

V gene TRBV10-1 combines with J gene TRBJ2-5; D not resolved. The CDR3 covers 15 residues. Germline V gene lookup returns CDR1 WNHNN and CDR2 SYGVQD (reference sequence). The germline V and J ends were trimmed by 0 bases and 1 base, with 9 bases remaining between them. CDR3 DNA sequence: TGCGCCAGCAGTGAGTCGATGCCGAGCCAAGAGACCCAGTACTTC. Its translation: CASSESMPSQETQYF.

This clone was found once. CDR3 in DNA: TGCGCCAGCAGTGAGTCCGGTTACGAGCAGTACGTC. Its protein product is CASSESGYEQYV. V and J are TRBV10-1 and TRBJ2-7; D is undetermined. Germline V gene lookup returns CDR1 WNHNN and CDR2 SYGVQD (reference sequence). The CDR3 is 12 amino acids. Trimming took off 0 bases at V and 4 bases at J, with 4 bases between the two ends.

The rearrangement links TRBV29-1 to TRBJ2-3; TRBD2 aligns across 7 bases. Losses at the gene ends were 5 bases for V and 5 bases for J; bases not matched to a gene: 4. From germline, CDR1 is SQVTM and CDR2 ANQGSEA. This CDR3 has 12 amino acids. CDR3 sequence reads: CSVYSGGDTQYF. The CDR3, as DNA: TGCAGCGTTTACTCGGGGGGAGATACGCAGTATTTT.

The chain carries TRBV7-2 and TRBJ2-5, with D maybe TRBD2 (7 bases). Germline CDR1 is SGHTA and CDR2 is FQGNSA. V lost 5 bases and J lost 5, with 15 bases in between. This CDR3 is 14 amino acids long. For the CDR3, the DNA is TGTGCCAGCAGCCAAACAGGGCGGGGGGAGACCCAGTACTTC. Its translation is CASSQTGRGETQYF.

The chain has TRBV11-2 and TRBJ1-2; no reliable D call. CDR1 is SGHAT, CDR2 FQNNGV, per germline. The V end was cut by 1 base, the J end by 1 base, with 10 bases between. This CDR3 region has 15 residues. The CDR3, as DNA: TGTGCCAGCAGCTTAGGGAGGTCCGTTAACTATGGCTACACCTTC. Protein: CASSLGRSVNYGYTF.

This chain uses TRBV15 with TRBJ2-3, with 13 nucleotides matching TRBD2. The CDR3 is made up of 14 amino acids. The junction had 14 bases not matched to a gene; V was cut back by 9 bases and J by 14 bases. Germline V lookup: CDR1 LNHNV, CDR2 YYDKDF (reference sequence). The CDR3: CATTLPGLAGKRYF. In nucleotides, the CDR3 is TGTGCCACTACCTTACCGGGACTAGCGGGGAAGCGGTATTTT.

The chain uses TRBV3-1 (or the pseudogene TRBV3-2) and TRBJ2-7, with D tentatively TRBD2 (6 bases). Germline-derived CDR1 and CDR2 are LGHDT and YNNKEL (reference sequence). CDR3 length: 13 residues. Trimming shortened V by 1 base and J by 6 bases, and 10 bases separated the two germline ends. CDR3 nucleotides: TGTGCCAGCAGCCAAGGGGGCGGGGCCGAGCAGTACGTC. This translates into CASSQGGGAEQYV.

The gene calls are TRBV19 and TRBJ2-5; D is perhaps TRBD2 (7 bases). CDR3 length: 15 residues. Germline V gene data show CDR1 as LNHDA and CDR2 as SQIVND (reference sequence). Trimming removed 6 bases from V and 3 bases from J, with 17 bases in between. The CDR3 is CASRALGGHKETQYF. The DNA of the CDR3 is TGTGCCAGTAGGGCACTGGGGGGGCACAAAGAGACCCAGTACTTC.

V gene TRBV7-9 combines with J gene TRBJ2-1; D may be TRBD1 (6 bases). V dropped 1 base and J dropped 5 bases, with 6 bases sitting between them. Germline loops: CDR1 SEHNR, CDR2 FQNEAQ (reference sequence). The CDR3 runs 13 residues. CDR3 sequence (DNA): TGTGCCAGCAGCTTAGGACAGGACAATGAGCAGTTCTTC. It specifies CASSLGQDNEQFF.

The rearrangement joins TRBV14 to TRBJ2-7; weak D call: TRBD1 (6 bases). Germline assignment: CDR1 SGHDN and CDR2 FVKESK. The V and J ends lost 4 bases and 2 bases respectively, with 12 bases between them. The CDR3 covers 14 residues. This CDR3 is CASSPREGAYEQYV. The CDR3 region has the DNA TGTGCCAGCAGCCCCCGCGAGGGGGCCTACGAGCAGTACGTC.

V and J are TRBV6-2 or TRBV6-3 and TRBJ2-7; 8 bases map to TRBD1. CDR3 length equals 14 residues. Germline loops: CDR1 MNHEY, CDR2 SVGEGT. Trimming cost V 6 bases and J 3 bases; bases outside gene matches: 7. DNA of the CDR3: TGTGCCAGCAGCCCGACGACAGGGGTCTACGAGCAGTACGTC. It yields the protein CASSPTTGVYEQYV.

This chain uses TRBV6-1 with TRBJ2-5; 12 bases agree with TRBD2. CDR3 length: 18 amino acids. The junction had 9 bases not matched to a gene; V was cut back by 1 base and J by 3 bases. Germline V gene lookup returns CDR1 MNHNS and CDR2 SASEGT. As DNA, the CDR3 is TGTGCCAGCAGTGAAGTTTATCGGACTAGCGGGGATAAAGAGACCCAGTACTTC. Its protein is CASSEVYRTSGDKETQYF.